This T cell receptor beta chain came from a study of blood T cell repertoires in COVID-19. Turning to the study itself: PBMCs, B-cell-depleted T cells, or T cells were the source of the cDNA or gDNA that made up the material.

Germline V gene data show CDR1 as MNHEY and CDR2 as SMNVEV (reference sequence). V lost 7 bases, J lost 1 base, and 11 bases lay in between. CDR3 length: 14 amino acids. Authors' processing steps: Counts of nucleated cells, estimated from reference gene primer amplification, were obtained. Here immunoSEQ multiplex PCR was the method, and the copy in TCRdb shows in-frame clones only, minus some. V, J and clone size are those of that table, while D and trimming were read from the DNA. The table includes hundreds of thousands of clones, 86% detected once. The chain combines TRBV27 with TRBJ2-4; D is unresolved. The sample was peripheral blood. This TCR came from a woman aged 30 to 39 with active or convalescent COVID-19. As DNA, the CDR3 is TGTGCCAGCACCTCCCAACTTGCCAAAAACATTCAGTACTTC. Translation gives CASTSQLAKNIQYF.